The present TCR beta chain was sequenced within a study of blood T cells in healthy people across ages. A J-beta primer mix and a sample-barcoded 5' primer were used in a second PCR of roughly 6 to 11 cycles. One entry per CDR3 protein, called by TCRdb with MiXCR from the 5' RACE reads. Of about 650,000 distinct CDR3 sequences listed, about 50% are singletons. V lost 5 bases to trimming and J lost 8 bases, with 22 bases between them. Germline CDR1 LNHDA, CDR2 SQIVND (reference sequence). This CDR3 is 16 amino acids long. The source of this sequence is an elderly woman in good health. The chain carries TRBV19 and TRBJ2-4; no clear D gene. Sequenced material: blood. The CDR3 DNA follows: TGTGCCAGTAGTGGACCAGGTTGGGTCCAACCAGACATTCAGTACTTC. Translation gives CASSGPGWVQPDIQYF.